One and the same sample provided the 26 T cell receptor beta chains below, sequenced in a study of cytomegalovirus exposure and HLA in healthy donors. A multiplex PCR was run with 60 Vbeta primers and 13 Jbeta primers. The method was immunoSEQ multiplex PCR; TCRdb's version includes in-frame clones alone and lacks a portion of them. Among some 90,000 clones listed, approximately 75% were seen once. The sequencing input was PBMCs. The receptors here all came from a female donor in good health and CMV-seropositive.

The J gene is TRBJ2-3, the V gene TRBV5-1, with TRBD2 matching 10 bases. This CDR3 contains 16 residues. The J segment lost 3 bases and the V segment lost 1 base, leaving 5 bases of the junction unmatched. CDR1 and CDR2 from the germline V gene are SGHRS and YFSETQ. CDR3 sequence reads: CASSLYGLAATDTQYF. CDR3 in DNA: TGCGCCAGCAGCTTGTATGGACTAGCGGCGACAGATACGCAGTATTTT.

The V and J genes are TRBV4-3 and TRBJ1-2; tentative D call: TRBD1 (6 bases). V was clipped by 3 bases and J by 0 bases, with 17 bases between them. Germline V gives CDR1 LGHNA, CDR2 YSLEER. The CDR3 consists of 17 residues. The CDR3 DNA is TGCGCCAGCAGCCAGGAAGCTACAGGGCCCCCTAACTATGGCTACACCTTC. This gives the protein CASSQEATGPPNYGYTF.

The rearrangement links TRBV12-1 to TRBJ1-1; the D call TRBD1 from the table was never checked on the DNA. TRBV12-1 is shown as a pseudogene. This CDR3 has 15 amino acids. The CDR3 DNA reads TGTGCCAGCAGCAATCCGAGACAGGAGATCACTGAAGCTTTCTTT. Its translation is CASSNPRQEITEAFF.

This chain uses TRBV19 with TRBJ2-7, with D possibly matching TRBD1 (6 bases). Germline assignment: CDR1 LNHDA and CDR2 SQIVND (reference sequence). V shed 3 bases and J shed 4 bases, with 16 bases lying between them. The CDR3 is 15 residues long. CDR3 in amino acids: CASSIKPQGPYEQYF. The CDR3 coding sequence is TGTGCCAGTAGTATTAAACCGCAGGGGCCTTACGAGCAGTACTTC.

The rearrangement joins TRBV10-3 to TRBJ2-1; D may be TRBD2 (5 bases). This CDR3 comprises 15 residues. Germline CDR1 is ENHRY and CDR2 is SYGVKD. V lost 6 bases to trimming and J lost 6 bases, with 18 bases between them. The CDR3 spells CAIRLDSNPTNEQFF. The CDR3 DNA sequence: TGTGCCATCAGACTGGACTCAAATCCCACCAATGAGCAGTTCTTC.

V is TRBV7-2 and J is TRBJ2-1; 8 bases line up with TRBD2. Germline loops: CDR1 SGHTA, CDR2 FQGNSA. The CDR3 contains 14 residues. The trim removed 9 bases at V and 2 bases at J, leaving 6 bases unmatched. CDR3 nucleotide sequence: TGTGCCAGTAACCGGGAGGGCCCCTACAATGAGCAGTTCTTC. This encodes CASNREGPYNEQFF.

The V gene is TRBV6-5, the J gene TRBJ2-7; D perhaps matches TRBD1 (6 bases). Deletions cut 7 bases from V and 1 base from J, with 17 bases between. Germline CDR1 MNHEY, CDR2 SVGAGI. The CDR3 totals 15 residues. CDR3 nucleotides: TGTGCCAGCACCGCAGAGGTAGGGGGATCCTACGAGCAGTACTTC. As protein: CASTAEVGGSYEQYF.

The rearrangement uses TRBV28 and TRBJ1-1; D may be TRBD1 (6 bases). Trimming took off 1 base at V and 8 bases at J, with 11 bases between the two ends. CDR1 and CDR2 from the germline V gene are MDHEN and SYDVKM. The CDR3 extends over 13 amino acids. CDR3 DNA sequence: TGTGCCAGCAGTTTATCAGGGGATCTAGAAGCTTTCTTT. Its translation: CASSLSGDLEAFF.

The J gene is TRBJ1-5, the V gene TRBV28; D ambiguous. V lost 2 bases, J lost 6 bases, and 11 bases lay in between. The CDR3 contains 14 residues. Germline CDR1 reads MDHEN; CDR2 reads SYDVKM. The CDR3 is CASSLGFRSQPQHF. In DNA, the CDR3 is TGTGCCAGCAGTTTAGGTTTTAGGAGTCAGCCCCAGCATTTT. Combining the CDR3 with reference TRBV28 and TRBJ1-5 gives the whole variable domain DVKVTQSSRYLVKRTGEKVFLECVQDMDHENMFWYRQDPGLGLRLIYFSYDVKMKEKGDIPEGYSVSREKKERFSLILESASTNQTSMYLCASSLGFRSQPQHFGDGTRLSIL.

CDR3 DNA: TGTGCCAGCAGCCGGGGACAGGGCTACAATGAGCAGTTCTTC. Protein: CASSRGQGYNEQFF. The chain couples TRBV7-9 to TRBJ2-1, with 9 bases aligning to TRBD1. The CDR3 has 14 residues. With V trimmed by 5 bases and J by 3 bases, 2 bases remained unmatched. Germline assignment: CDR1 SEHNR and CDR2 FQNEAQ (reference sequence). The complete variable domain, with remaining parts taken from reference TRBV7-9 and TRBJ2-1, reads DTGVSQNPRHKITKRGQNVTFRCDPISEHNRLYWYRQTLGQGPEFLTYFQNEAQLEKSRLLSDRFSAERPKGSFSTLEIQRTEQGDSAMYLCASSRGQGYNEQFFGPGTRLTVL.

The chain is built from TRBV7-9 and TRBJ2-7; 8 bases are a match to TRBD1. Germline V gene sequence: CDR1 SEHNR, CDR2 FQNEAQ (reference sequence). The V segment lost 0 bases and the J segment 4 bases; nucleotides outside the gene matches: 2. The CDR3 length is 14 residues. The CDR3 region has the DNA TGTGCCAGCAGCTTAGCGGGACAGGTGTACGAGCAGTACTTC. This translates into CASSLAGQVYEQYF.

The CDR3 spells CASSWDRSGNTIYF. CDR3 bases: TGTGCCAGCAGCTGGGACAGATCTGGAAACACCATATATTTT. V gene TRBV11-1 combines with J gene TRBJ1-3, with 7 bases matching TRBD1. The CDR3 consists of 14 residues. Germline CDR1 and CDR2: SGHAT and FQDESV (reference sequence). Trimming at V came to 4 bases and at J to 1 base, leaving 1 base not matched to a gene.

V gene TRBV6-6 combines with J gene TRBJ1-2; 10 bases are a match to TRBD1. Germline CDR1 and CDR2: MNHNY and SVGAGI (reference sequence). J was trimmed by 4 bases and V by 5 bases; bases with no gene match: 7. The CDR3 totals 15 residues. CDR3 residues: CASSQTGGVGYGYTF. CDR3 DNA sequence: TGTGCCAGCAGTCAGACAGGGGGCGTAGGCTATGGCTACACCTTC.

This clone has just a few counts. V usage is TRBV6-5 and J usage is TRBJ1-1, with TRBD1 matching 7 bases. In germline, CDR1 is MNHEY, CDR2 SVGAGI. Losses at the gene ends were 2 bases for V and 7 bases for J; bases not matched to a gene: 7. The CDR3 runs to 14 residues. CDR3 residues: CASSYTTGFNEAFF. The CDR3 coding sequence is TGTGCCAGCAGTTACACGACAGGGTTTAATGAAGCTTTCTTT.

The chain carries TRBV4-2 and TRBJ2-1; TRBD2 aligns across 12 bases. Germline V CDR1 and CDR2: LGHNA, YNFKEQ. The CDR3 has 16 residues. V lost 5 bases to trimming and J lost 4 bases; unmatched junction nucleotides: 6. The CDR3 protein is CASSSRLAGDYNEQFF. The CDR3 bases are TGTGCCAGCAGCTCCCGACTAGCGGGGGATTACAATGAGCAGTTCTTC.

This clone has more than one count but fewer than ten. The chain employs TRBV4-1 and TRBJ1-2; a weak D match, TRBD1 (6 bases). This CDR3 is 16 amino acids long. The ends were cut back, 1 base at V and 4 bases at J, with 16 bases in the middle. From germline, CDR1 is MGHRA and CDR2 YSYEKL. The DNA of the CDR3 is TGCGCCAGCAGCCAAGTCTGGGGGCTTGGGTCCTATGGCTACACCTTC. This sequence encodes CASSQVWGLGSYGYTF.

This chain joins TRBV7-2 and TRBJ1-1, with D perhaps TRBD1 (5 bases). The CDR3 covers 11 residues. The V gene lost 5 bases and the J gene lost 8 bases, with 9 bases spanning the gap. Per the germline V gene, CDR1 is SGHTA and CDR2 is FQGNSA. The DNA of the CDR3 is TGTGCCAGCAGCCCGACAGCCGAAGCTTTCTTT. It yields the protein CASSPTAEAFF.

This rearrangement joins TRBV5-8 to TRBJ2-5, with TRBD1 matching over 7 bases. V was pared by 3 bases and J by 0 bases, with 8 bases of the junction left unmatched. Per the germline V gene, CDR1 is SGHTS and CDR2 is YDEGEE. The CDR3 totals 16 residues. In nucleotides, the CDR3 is TGTGCCAGCAGCTCCGGTCTGGGGACAGACCAAGAGACCCAGTACTTC. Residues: CASSSGLGTDQETQYF.

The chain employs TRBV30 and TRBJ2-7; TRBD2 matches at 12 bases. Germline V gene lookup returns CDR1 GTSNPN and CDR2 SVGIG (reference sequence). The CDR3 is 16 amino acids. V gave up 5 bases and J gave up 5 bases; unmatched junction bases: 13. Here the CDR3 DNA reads TGTGCCTGGGGGCTCCCGACTAGCGGGAGAATGAACGAGCAGTACTTC. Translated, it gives CAWGLPTSGRMNEQYF.

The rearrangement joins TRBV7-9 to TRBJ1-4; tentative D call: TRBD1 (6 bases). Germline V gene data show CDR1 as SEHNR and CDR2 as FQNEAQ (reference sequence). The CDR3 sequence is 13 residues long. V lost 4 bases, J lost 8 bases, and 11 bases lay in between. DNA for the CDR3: TGTGCCAGCAGCTCCGCCGGACAGGAAAAACTGTTTTTT. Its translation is CASSSAGQEKLFF.

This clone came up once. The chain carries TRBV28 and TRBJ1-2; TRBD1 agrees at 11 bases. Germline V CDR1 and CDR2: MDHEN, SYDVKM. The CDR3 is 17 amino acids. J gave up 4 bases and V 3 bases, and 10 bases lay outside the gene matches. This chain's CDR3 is CASSFPGTGGRSYGYTF. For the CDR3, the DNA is TGTGCCAGCAGTTTCCCCGGGACAGGGGGGAGGAGCTATGGCTACACCTTC.

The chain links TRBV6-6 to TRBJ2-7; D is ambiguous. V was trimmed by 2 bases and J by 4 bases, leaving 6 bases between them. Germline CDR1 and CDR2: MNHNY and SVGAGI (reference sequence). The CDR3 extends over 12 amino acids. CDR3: CASSYGRYEQYF. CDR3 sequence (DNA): TGTGCCAGCAGTTACGGCAGATACGAGCAGTACTTC.

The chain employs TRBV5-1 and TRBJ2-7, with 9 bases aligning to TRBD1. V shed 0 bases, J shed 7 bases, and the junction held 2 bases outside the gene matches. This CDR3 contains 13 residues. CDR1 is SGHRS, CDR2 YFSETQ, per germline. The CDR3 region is CASSLDRGQEQYF. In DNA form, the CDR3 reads TGCGCCAGCAGCTTGGACAGGGGGCAGGAGCAGTACTTC.

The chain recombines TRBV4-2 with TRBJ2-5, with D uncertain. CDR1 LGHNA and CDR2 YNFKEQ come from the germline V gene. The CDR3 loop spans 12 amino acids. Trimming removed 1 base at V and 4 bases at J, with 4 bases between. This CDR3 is CASSQGGETQYF. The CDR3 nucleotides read TGTGCCAGCAGCCAAGGAGGAGAGACCCAGTACTTC.

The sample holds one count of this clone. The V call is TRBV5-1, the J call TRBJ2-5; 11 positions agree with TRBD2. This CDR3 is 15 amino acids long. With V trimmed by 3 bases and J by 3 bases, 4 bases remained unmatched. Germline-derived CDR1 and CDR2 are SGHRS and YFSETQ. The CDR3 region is CASSSPLAGEETQYF. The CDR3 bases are TGCGCCAGCAGCTCCCCACTAGCGGGGGAAGAGACCCAGTACTTC.

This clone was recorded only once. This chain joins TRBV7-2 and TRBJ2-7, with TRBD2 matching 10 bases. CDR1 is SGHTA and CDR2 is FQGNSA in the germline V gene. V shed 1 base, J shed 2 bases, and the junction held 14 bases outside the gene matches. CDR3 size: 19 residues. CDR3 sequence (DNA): TGTGCCAGCAGCTTAGGCCCTCCCGGGAGCGGGAGGGCCCCCTACGAGCAGTACTTC. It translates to CASSLGPPGSGRAPYEQYF.